These 28 T cell receptor beta chains share one sample of origin, sequenced in a study of blood T cell repertoires in COVID-19. The table came from immunoSEQ multiplex PCR; TCRdb's copy has only in-frame clones and leaves some out. The repertoire holds 310,000 or so clones, with roughly 86% as singletons. The sequenced sample was peripheral blood. These receptors originate from a man aged 30 to 45 with COVID-19, enrolled during active disease.

The CDR3 loop is CASSAGGPYPDTQYF. CDR3 bases: TGTGCCAGTAGCGCGGGGGGGCCTTACCCAGATACGCAGTATTTT. The rearrangement joins TRBV6-5 to TRBJ2-3; 9 bases align to TRBD2. The CDR3 contains 15 residues. Germline lookup yields CDR1 MNHEY and CDR2 SVGAGI. The trim removed 9 bases at V and 4 bases at J, leaving 11 bases unmatched.

V and J are TRBV19 and TRBJ1-2; 7 bases fit TRBD1. CDR3 length: 14 residues. Trimming removed 5 bases from V and 7 bases from J; junction bases left unmatched: 10. Looked up from germline, CDR1 is LNHDA and CDR2 is SQIVND (reference sequence). This CDR3 reads CASSLGGGTGGYTF. In DNA, the CDR3 is TGTGCCAGTAGTCTCGGAGGGGGCACCGGTGGCTACACCTTC. Full variable domain (missing parts from reference TRBV19 and TRBJ1-2): DGGITQSPKYLFRKEGQNVTLSCEQNLNHDAMYWYRQDPGQGLRLIYYSQIVNDFQKGDIAEGYSVSREKKESFPLTVTSAQKNPTAFYLCASSLGGGTGGYTFGSGTRLTVV.

The chain couples TRBV19 to TRBJ2-1; 7 positions match TRBD1. V gave up 2 bases and J gave up 0 bases; unmatched junction bases: 4. Germline loops: CDR1 LNHDA, CDR2 SQIVND (reference sequence). The length of the CDR3 is 16 residues. CDR3 sequence: CASSIRQGYSYNEQFF. CDR3 DNA sequence: TGTGCCAGTAGTATAAGACAGGGCTACTCCTACAATGAGCAGTTCTTC.

The rearrangement joins TRBV3-1 (or the pseudogene TRBV3-2) to TRBJ2-7; TRBD1 might be the D (8 bases). Between the trimmed V and J ends, which lost 2 bases and 6 bases, there was a span of 23 bases. Looked up from germline, CDR1 is LGHDT and CDR2 is YNNKEL (reference sequence). The CDR3 is 17 residues long. CDR3 coding DNA: TGTGCCAGCAGCCAACAACTGACAGGGGACTATCATAGCGAGCAGTACTTC. It translates to CASSQQLTGDYHSEQYF.

This sequence joins TRBV19 and TRBJ1-1, with 8 nucleotides matching TRBD1. The CDR3 spans 13 residues. In germline, CDR1 is LNHDA, CDR2 SQIVND (reference sequence). V was pared by 5 bases and J by 4 bases, with 3 bases of the junction left unmatched. In nucleotides, the CDR3 is TGTGCCAGTAGTGAAACAGGGGGCACTGAAGCTTTCTTT. Its protein product is CASSETGGTEAFF.

The chain employs TRBV7-2 and TRBJ1-2, with D perhaps TRBD1 (5 bases). Deletions cut 1 base from V and 3 bases from J, with 15 bases between. Germline V gene lookup returns CDR1 SGHTA and CDR2 FQGNSA. The CDR3 contains 16 residues. CDR3 region: CASSLVYSGGDYGYTF. The CDR3 region has the DNA TGTGCCAGCAGCTTAGTCTACAGCGGGGGGGACTATGGCTACACCTTC. Full variable domain (remainder filled in from reference TRBV7-2 and TRBJ1-2): GAGVSQSPSNKVTEKGKDVELRCDPISGHTALYWYRQSLGQGLEFLIYFQGNSAPDKSGLPSDRFSAERTGGSVSTLTIQRTQQEDSAVYLCASSLVYSGGDYGYTFGSGTRLTVV.

The V gene is TRBV27, the J gene TRBJ2-5; D may be TRBD1 (6 bases). CDR3 length equals 15 residues. V was trimmed by 4 bases and J by 2 bases, leaving 14 bases between them. Germline CDR1 MNHEY, CDR2 SMNVEV (reference sequence). In DNA form, the CDR3 reads TGTGCCAGCAGTTCCCTCAGGGGAGTTCAAGAGACCCAGTACTTC. The encoded protein is CASSSLRGVQETQYF.

The V gene is TRBV5-5, the J gene TRBJ1-1, with D perhaps TRBD1 (6 bases). V was trimmed by 4 bases and J by 8 bases, leaving 18 bases between them. Germline V lookup: CDR1 SGHKS, CDR2 YYEKEE (reference sequence). The length of the CDR3 is 14 residues. CDR3 sequence reads: CASSQRVTGPEAFF. CDR3 bases: TGTGCCAGCAGCCAACGAGTTACAGGGCCCGAAGCTTTCTTT.

This clone was seen only a few times. The rearrangement joins TRBV11-2 to TRBJ1-1; D unclear. This CDR3 is built from 13 residues. Germline V gives CDR1 SGHAT, CDR2 FQNNGV. V shed 1 base and J shed 8 bases, with 11 bases lying between them. CDR3 nucleotide sequence: TGTGCCAGCAGCTTAGGACGCAACGGGGAAGCTTTCTTT. This encodes CASSLGRNGEAFF.

CDR3 nucleotides: TGTGCCAGCAGCTCGGGACAGGGAAGTTGGGAAAAACTGTTTTTT. Translated, it gives CASSSGQGSWEKLFF. The chain uses TRBV7-9 and TRBJ1-4, with 9 bases aligning to TRBD1. Trimming removed 4 bases from V and 8 bases from J; junction bases left unmatched: 8. The CDR3 is 15 residues long. CDR1 is SEHNR and CDR2 is FQNEAQ in the germline V gene (reference sequence).

The rearrangement joins TRBV5-1 to TRBJ2-1, with D possibly being TRBD1 (6 bases). The V and J ends lost 3 bases and 7 bases respectively, with 14 bases between them. The CDR3 is made up of 14 amino acids. In germline, CDR1 is SGHRS, CDR2 YFSETQ. CDR3 coding DNA: TGCGCCAGCAGCTCCCGTACAGGGTTAAATGAGCAGTTCTTC. Amino acid sequence: CASSSRTGLNEQFF.

The chain carries TRBV19 and TRBJ1-1, with 9 bases that match TRBD1. The CDR3 totals 17 residues. Germline V gives CDR1 LNHDA, CDR2 SQIVND (reference sequence). With V trimmed by 7 bases and J by 3 bases, 15 bases remained unmatched. The CDR3 DNA follows: TGTGCCAGTACTTTAACCGGGACAGGGAGGTGGTACACTGAAGCTTTCTTT. Protein sequence: CASTLTGTGRWYTEAFF. Using reference TRBV19 and TRBJ1-1 for the parts outside the CDR3, the full variable domain is DGGITQSPKYLFRKEGQNVTLSCEQNLNHDAMYWYRQDPGQGLRLIYYSQIVNDFQKGDIAEGYSVSREKKESFPLTVTSAQKNPTAFYLCASTLTGTGRWYTEAFFGQGTRLTVV.

This chain joins TRBV27 and TRBJ2-1; maybe TRBD1 (5 bases). Trimming left V 6 bases short and J 4 bases short, with 10 bases between. This CDR3 is 13 amino acids long. Germline values: CDR1 MNHEY, CDR2 SMNVEV (reference sequence). This chain's CDR3 is CASSPTDYNEQFF. The DNA for the CDR3 is TGTGCCAGCAGCCCGACAGATTACAATGAGCAGTTCTTC.

The chain combines TRBV24-1 with TRBJ1-2; no firm D call. CDR1 and CDR2 from the germline V gene are KGHDR and SFDVKD. Trimming removed 2 bases at V and 5 bases at J, with 20 bases between. The CDR3 loop spans 17 amino acids. The CDR3 spells CATSDSESISSVYGYTF. The CDR3 region has the DNA TGTGCCACCAGTGATTCCGAGTCCATATCCTCCGTTTATGGCTACACCTTC.

V is TRBV5-6 and J is TRBJ1-1; TRBD1 might be the D (6 bases). The germline CDR1 and CDR2 sequences are SGHDT and YYEEEE. V dropped 4 bases and J dropped 5 bases, with 12 bases sitting between them. The CDR3 totals 13 residues. In DNA, the CDR3 is TGTGCCAGCAGCCCACAGGGTGGGACTGAAGCTTTCTTT. Translating gives CASSPQGGTEAFF.

The chain couples TRBV24-1 to TRBJ2-2; 7 nucleotides agree with TRBD2. Germline V gives CDR1 KGHDR, CDR2 SFDVKD. Losses at the gene ends were 6 bases for V and 0 bases for J; bases not matched to a gene: 3. This CDR3 has 15 residues. CDR3 region: CATSFAGANTGELFF. CDR3 coding DNA: TGTGCCACCAGTTTCGCGGGAGCGAACACCGGGGAGCTGTTTTTT.

The rearrangement links TRBV4-2 to TRBJ2-7; 9 bases are a match to TRBD1. The CDR3 runs to 15 residues. Germline CDR1 reads LGHNA; CDR2 reads YNFKEQ. V lost 1 base to trimming and J lost 5 bases; unmatched junction nucleotides: 6. CDR3 amino acids: CASSQGGTGRDEQYF. Here the CDR3 DNA reads TGTGCCAGCAGCCAAGGCGGGACAGGGCGGGACGAGCAGTACTTC.

This clone was recorded once. The chain recombines TRBV2 with TRBJ1-4; D gene ambiguous. Germline CDR1 is SNHLY and CDR2 is FYNNEI. Trimming removed 6 bases at V and 4 bases at J, with 9 bases between. This CDR3 region has 13 residues. The CDR3 spells CASRQLNNEKLFF. CDR3 coding DNA: TGTGCCAGCAGGCAACTGAATAATGAAAAACTGTTTTTT. Using reference TRBV2 and TRBJ1-4 for the parts outside the CDR3, the full variable domain is EPEVTQTPSHQVTQMGQEVILRCVPISNHLYFYWYRQILGQKVEFLVSFYNNEISEKSEIFDDQFSVERPDGSNFTLKIRSTKLEDSAMYFCASRQLNNEKLFFGSGTQLSVL.

The gene calls are TRBV6-2 or TRBV6-3 and TRBJ2-7; TRBD2 aligns across 9 bases. This CDR3 is built from 14 residues. Trimming took 7 bases from V and 2 from J; bases not matched to a gene: 6. CDR1 and CDR2 (germline): MNHEY, SVGEGT. The CDR3 loop reads CASTPSGVTYEQYF. The DNA of the CDR3 is TGTGCCAGCACCCCTAGCGGGGTCACCTACGAGCAGTACTTC.

In regard to this clone: At the DNA level, this CDR3 is encoded by other sequences in the same sample as well. The rearrangement links TRBV3-1 (or the pseudogene TRBV3-2) to TRBJ2-7; unclear D gene. Between the trimmed V and J ends, which lost 2 bases and 2 bases, there was a span of 4 bases. This CDR3 comprises 12 residues. Germline V gene sequence: CDR1 LGHDT, CDR2 YNNKEL (reference sequence). This CDR3 is CASSQNTYEQYF. The CDR3 coding sequence is TGTGCCAGCAGCCAAAACACCTACGAGCAGTACTTC.

A remark on this clone: The junction departs from the called germline gene at one end, perhaps through a read error. CDR3 residues: CARSSGGTSGGQETQYF. The CDR3 nucleotides are TGCGCCCGCAGCTCCGGGGGGACTAGCGGGGGACAAGAGACCCAGTACTTC. The chain links TRBV5-1 to TRBJ2-5; 14 bases map to TRBD2. Per the germline V gene, CDR1 is SGHRS and CDR2 is YFSETQ. This CDR3 spans 17 amino acids.

CDR3 sequence: CASSQDSSGGNNEQFF. The CDR3, as DNA: TGCGCCAGCAGCCAAGACAGTAGCGGGGGCAATAATGAGCAGTTCTTC. The chain employs TRBV4-3 and TRBJ2-1; 9 positions match TRBD2. J was trimmed by 7 bases and V by 0 bases; bases with no gene match: 7. The CDR3 contains 16 residues. Germline V gives CDR1 LGHNA, CDR2 YSLEER.

This rearrangement joins TRBV6-6 to TRBJ2-7, with TRBD1 matching 9 bases. The CDR3 is 14 amino acids. Unmatched junction bases numbered 6, after V lost 5 bases and J lost 4 bases. Germline V gene sequence: CDR1 MNHNY, CDR2 SVGAGI (reference sequence). This CDR3 reads CASSQTGGGYEQYF. The CDR3, as DNA: TGTGCCAGCAGTCAAACAGGGGGCGGTTACGAGCAGTACTTC.

The V and J genes are TRBV12-3 or TRBV12-4 and TRBJ1-6; D gene ambiguous. The CDR3 runs to 13 residues. V lost 8 bases and J lost 0, with 5 bases in between. CDR3 loop: CASVSSYNSPLHF. In DNA, the CDR3 is TGTGCCAGCGTGAGCTCCTATAATTCACCCCTCCACTTT.

CDR3 in DNA: TGTGCCAGCAGTCCCTCGGACAGGGGCTATGGCTACACCTTC. The encoded protein is CASSPSDRGYGYTF. This chain connects TRBV28 to TRBJ1-2; 9 bases are a match to TRBD1. Trimming removed 5 bases from V and 4 bases from J; junction bases left unmatched: 5. This CDR3 comprises 14 residues. From germline, CDR1 is MDHEN and CDR2 SYDVKM.

This clone was recorded only once. The V call is TRBV15, the J call TRBJ2-5, with 8 bases that match TRBD1. The CDR3 extends over 15 amino acids. V lost 0 bases and J lost 4; bases outside the gene matches: 4. Germline V gene sequence: CDR1 LNHNV, CDR2 YYDKDF (reference sequence). CDR3 sequence: CATSRDRGRGETQYF. The CDR3 DNA reads TGTGCCACCAGCAGAGACAGGGGGCGCGGAGAGACCCAGTACTTC.

The chain has TRBV5-1 and TRBJ2-5; a possible D gene is TRBD2 (5 bases). This CDR3 spans 14 amino acids. The V gene lost 2 bases and the J gene lost 0 bases, with 8 bases spanning the gap. CDR1 is SGHRS, CDR2 YFSETQ, per germline. CDR3 bases: TGCGCCAGCAGCTTTTCGGGGTACCAAGAGACCCAGTACTTC. Its translation: CASSFSGYQETQYF.

V and J are TRBV6-5 and TRBJ1-6; D ambiguous. This CDR3 is 14 amino acids long. The V and J ends lost 6 bases and 4 bases respectively, with 10 bases between them. CDR1 and CDR2 (germline): MNHEY, SVGAGI. CDR3: CASSRLLYNSPLHF. DNA of the CDR3: TGTGCCAGCAGCAGACTCCTTTATAATTCACCCCTCCACTTT.